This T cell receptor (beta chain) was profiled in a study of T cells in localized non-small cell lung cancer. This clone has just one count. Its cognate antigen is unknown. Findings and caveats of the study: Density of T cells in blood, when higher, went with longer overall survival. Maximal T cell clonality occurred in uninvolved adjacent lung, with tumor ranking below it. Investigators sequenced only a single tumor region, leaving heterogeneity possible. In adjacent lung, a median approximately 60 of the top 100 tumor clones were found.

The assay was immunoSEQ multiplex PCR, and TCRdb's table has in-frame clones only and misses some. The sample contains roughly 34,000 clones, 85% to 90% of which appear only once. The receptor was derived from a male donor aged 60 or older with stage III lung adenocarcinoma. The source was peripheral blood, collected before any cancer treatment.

CDR3 DNA: TGTGCCAGCAGACTCATCGGGACAGGGCAAGATACGCAGTATTTT. This sequence encodes CASRLIGTGQDTQYF. The chain has TRBV6-6 and TRBJ2-3, with 9 bases lining up with TRBD1. The CDR3 consists of 15 residues. V lost 6 bases, J lost 5 bases, and 9 bases stayed unmatched. Germline V CDR1 and CDR2: MNHNY, SVGAGI (reference sequence).